The 17 T cell receptor beta chains below were found in one sample sequenced in a study of PD-L1 blockade in urothelial cancer. Time point indicated: pretreatment peripheral blood. Profiled with immunoSEQ multiplex PCR; TCRdb holds only in-frame clones, not every one. The table includes 55,000 to 85,000 clones, around 84% detected once. Sequenced here: PBMCs, sampled around atezolizumab (anti-PD-L1) treatment. The receptors were sampled from a woman in her 70s with urothelial cancer.

CDR3 bases: TGTGCCAGCAGGTCCCAGGCGACTAATGAAAAACTGTTTTTT. Encoded protein: CASRSQATNEKLFF. The chain recombines TRBV28 with TRBJ1-4, with D uncertain. Germline CDR1 MDHEN, CDR2 SYDVKM. This CDR3 comprises 14 residues. The V gene lost 6 bases and the J gene lost 2 bases, with 10 bases spanning the gap.

V usage is TRBV9 and J usage is TRBJ2-1; 9 nucleotides line up with TRBD1. Germline V CDR1 and CDR2: SGDLS, YYNGEE. With V trimmed by 0 bases and J by 8 bases, 6 bases remained unmatched. This CDR3 region has 15 residues. Written as DNA, the CDR3 is TGTGCCAGCAGCGTAGTGGGGACAGGGTACCATGAGCAGTTCTTC. This encodes CASSVVGTGYHEQFF.

The chain has TRBV10-3 and TRBJ2-2; 13 nucleotides line up with TRBD2. The length of the CDR3 is 15 residues. The V gene's germline CDR1 is ENHRY and CDR2 SYGVKD. J was trimmed by 7 bases and V by 10 bases; bases with no gene match: 9. The CDR3 nucleotides are TGTGCCACCAGCAAGACTAGCGGGAGGTACGGGGAGCTGTTTTTT. It yields the protein CATSKTSGRYGELFF.

This clone came up a few times. This chain joins TRBV4-1 and TRBJ1-5; D possibly corresponds to TRBD1 (5 bases). Germline loops: CDR1 MGHRA, CDR2 YSYEKL. Trimming cost V 0 bases and J 5 bases, with 14 bases left between them. The CDR3 extends over 16 amino acids. The CDR3 DNA sequence: TGCGCCAGCAGCCAAGAGATAGGAAGGGGCTATCAGCCCCAGCATTTT. Translated: CASSQEIGRGYQPQHF.

The V gene is TRBV19, the J gene TRBJ2-7; D might be TRBD2 (6 bases). V gave up 4 bases and J gave up 4 bases, with 17 bases separating them. CDR1 and CDR2 from the germline V gene are LNHDA and SQIVND (reference sequence). The CDR3 is made up of 15 amino acids. The CDR3 sequence: CASSRRYGGPYEQYF. In nucleotides, the CDR3 is TGTGCCAGTAGTAGGCGCTATGGAGGGCCTTACGAGCAGTACTTC. The whole variable domain, filled in from reference TRBV19 and TRBJ2-7, reads DGGITQSPKYLFRKEGQNVTLSCEQNLNHDAMYWYRQDPGQGLRLIYYSQIVNDFQKGDIAEGYSVSREKKESFPLTVTSAQKNPTAFYLCASSRRYGGPYEQYFGPGTRLTVT.

The rearrangement uses TRBV6-1 and TRBJ2-7, with D possibly TRBD1 on 6 matching bases. This CDR3 has 14 amino acids. Germline CDR1 reads MNHNS; CDR2 reads SASEGT. Trimming removed 7 bases at V and 0 bases at J, with 13 bases between. The CDR3 here is CASITGQSSYEQYF. DNA of the CDR3: TGTGCCAGCATCACGGGACAAAGCTCCTACGAGCAGTACTTC.

This rearrangement joins TRBV28 to TRBJ2-3, with 9 bases that match TRBD1. CDR1 and CDR2 (germline): MDHEN, SYDVKM. The CDR3 is 16 residues long. Trimming removed 2 bases from V and 4 bases from J; junction bases left unmatched: 7. The CDR3 here is CASSLTGDRDSDTQYF. The CDR3 nucleotides read TGTGCCAGCAGTTTAACCGGGGACAGGGATTCAGATACGCAGTATTTT.

The rearrangement links TRBV11-2 to TRBJ2-1; possibly TRBD1 for D (6 bases). V dropped 4 bases and J dropped 7 bases, with 14 bases sitting between them. This CDR3 region has 14 residues. Per germline, CDR1 SGHAT and CDR2 FQNNGV. CDR3 region: CASSSRQAGNEQFF. For the CDR3, the DNA is TGTGCCAGCAGCTCTCGACAGGCCGGGAATGAGCAGTTCTTC.

As concerns this clone: A junction end diverges from the germline sequence, so it may reflect a read error. The chain joins TRBV6-5 to TRBJ1-2, with a weak D call TRBD1 (6 bases). CDR3 length: 15 residues. Germline values: CDR1 MNHEY, CDR2 SVGAGI. In nucleotides, the CDR3 is TGTGCCAGCACTTACCTGTCGACAGGCAACTATGGCTACACCTTC. As protein: CASTYLSTGNYGYTF.

The chain couples TRBV7-8 to TRBJ1-1; D remains ambiguous. V lost 5 bases and J lost 3, with 16 bases in between. The CDR3 runs to 15 residues. Germline lookup yields CDR1 SGHVS and CDR2 FQNEAQ. CDR3 region: CASSRAAQADTEAFF. The CDR3, as DNA: TGTGCCAGCAGCCGAGCGGCGCAAGCGGACACTGAAGCTTTCTTT.

The rearrangement uses TRBV10-3 and TRBJ1-1; 11 bases are a match to TRBD1. Germline trimming cut 0 bases from V and 10 bases from J; bases unmatched to any gene: 1. CDR1 and CDR2 (germline): ENHRY, SYGVKD. The CDR3 is 13 residues long. The CDR3 region has the DNA TGTGCCATCAGTGAGTCTGGACAGGGGGCAGCTTTCTTT. Protein sequence: CAISESGQGAAFF.

V usage is TRBV7-2 and J usage is TRBJ2-3; 8 bases are shared with TRBD2. The germline V gene has CDR1 SGHTA and CDR2 FQGNSA. The CDR3 length is 15 residues. V shed 5 bases, J shed 4 bases, and the junction held 8 bases outside the gene matches. In nucleotides, the CDR3 is TGTGCCAGCAGCCCCTCGGGGGGGCGCGCAGATACGCAGTATTTT. Translating it yields CASSPSGGRADTQYF.

This chain links TRBV4-1 with TRBJ1-6; tentatively, D is TRBD1 (5 bases). The CDR3 loop spans 15 amino acids. V dropped 1 base and J dropped 7 bases, with 11 bases sitting between them. Per germline, CDR1 MGHRA and CDR2 YSYEKL. CDR3 residues: CASSQGPGWNSPLHF. CDR3 bases: TGCGCCAGCAGCCAAGGGCCAGGGTGGAATTCACCCCTCCACTTT.

The chain has TRBV4-2 and TRBJ2-3; 7 nucleotides agree with TRBD1. The CDR3 totals 16 residues. The J segment lost 3 bases and the V segment lost 4 bases, leaving 10 bases of the junction unmatched. The germline V gene has CDR1 LGHNA and CDR2 YNFKEQ. CDR3 loop: CASSLKGDRHTDTQYF. DNA for the CDR3: TGTGCCAGCAGCCTTAAGGGGGACAGACATACAGATACGCAGTATTTT.

The chain uses TRBV28 and TRBJ2-1; possibly TRBD2 for D (6 bases). Trimming took 2 bases from V and 4 from J, leaving 18 bases between them. CDR1 is MDHEN, CDR2 SYDVKM, per germline. The CDR3 consists of 17 residues. The CDR3 reads CASSLILGQRGYNEQFF. CDR3 DNA sequence: TGTGCCAGCAGTTTAATTTTAGGACAACGGGGGTACAATGAGCAGTTCTTC.

This clone came up a few times. The V and J genes are TRBV14 and TRBJ1-1; unclear D gene. This CDR3 contains 13 residues. Germline V gives CDR1 SGHDN, CDR2 FVKESK. V was cut by 0 bases and J by 6 bases, with 8 bases left in between. This chain's CDR3 is CASSQDLRSEAFF. CDR3 in DNA: TGTGCCAGCAGCCAAGATTTACGGTCTGAAGCTTTCTTT.

DNA of the CDR3: TGTGCCAGCAGCTTCGCTCTAGGGGGCAACACTGAAGCTTTCTTT. Protein product: CASSFALGGNTEAFF. This chain connects TRBV11-2 to TRBJ1-1; 7 bases align to TRBD1. Germline assignment: CDR1 SGHAT and CDR2 FQNNGV. The V and J ends lost 3 bases and 2 bases, in that order; junction bases with no gene match: 6. The CDR3 is made up of 15 amino acids. The variable domain in full, completed from reference TRBV11-2 and TRBJ1-1, reads EAGVAQSPRYKIIEKRQSVAFWCNPISGHATLYWYQQILGQGPKLLIQFQNNGVVDDSQLPKDRFSAERLKGVDSTLKIQPAKLEDSAVYLCASSFALGGNTEAFFGQGTRLTVV.